This entry lists 32 T cell receptor beta chains sequenced from one sample in a study of T cells in women clearing cervical HPV infection. This table comes from immunoSEQ multiplex PCR, and its TCRdb copy is limited to in-frame clones, with some not included. Across 45,000 to 55,000 clones, the top ten clones capture around 1.6% of the sample. Specimen: blood buffy coat. All receptors derive from a woman between 18 and 69 years old with a cervical HPV16 infection that either progressed to CIN3+ or cleared (not recorded which).

Remarks on this clone: Coverage ceases 3 residues before the CDR3 finishes, and the germline J gene fills in the end. The chain has TRBV7-6 and TRBJ1-2; no definite D call. Germline V gives CDR1 SGHVS, CDR2 FNYEAQ. This CDR3 is 13 amino acids long. V was pared by 5 bases and J by 7 bases, with 14 bases between. CDR3 amino acids: CASSLQLFSGYTF. The part of the CDR3 DNA that was read is TGTGCCAGCAGCCTACAGTTATTCTCTGGC.

Of note for this clone: The read falls 3 residues short of the CDR3 end, and the missing part is taken from the germline J gene. The V call is TRBV4-2, the J call TRBJ2-1, with D tentatively TRBD2 (6 bases). Germline V gene sequence: CDR1 LGHNA, CDR2 YNFKEQ. CDR3 length equals 13 residues. V was clipped by 4 bases and J by 7 bases, with 11 bases between them. The covered CDR3 bases are TGTGCCAGCAGCCTGGGACTTCCAAATGAG. It translates to CASSLGLPNE. The full-length CDR3 reads as CASSLGLPNEQFF.

A note on this clone: The read stops 3 residues short of the end of the CDR3; the missing end is completed from the germline J gene. The V gene is TRBV19, the J gene TRBJ2-7; a possible D gene is TRBD2 (6 bases). V lost 7 bases to trimming and J lost 3 bases, with 13 bases between them. The CDR3 consists of 13 residues. Germline V CDR1 and CDR2: LNHDA, SQIVND (reference sequence). CDR3 amino acids: CASKSGGGYEQYF. Partial CDR3 DNA: TGTGCCAGTAAGTCCGGGGGAGGCTACGAG.

With respect to this clone: The missing CDR3 end, 3 residues past where the read stops, is filled in from the germline J gene. The chain couples TRBV7-2 to TRBJ1-2, with D possibly TRBD1 on 6 matching bases. V gave up 4 bases and J gave up 3 bases, with 12 bases separating them. The CDR3 is 14 residues long. Germline V gene lookup returns CDR1 SGHTA and CDR2 FQGNSA. The chain's CDR3 is CASSSQGLDYGYTF. The DNA read from the CDR3 is TGTGCCAGCAGCTCGCAGGGGCTTGACTATGGC.

Details on this clone: The read terminates 3 residues before the CDR3 end, so the remaining end is supplied by the germline J gene. The rearrangement uses TRBV2 and TRBJ1-4; D gene uncertain. V dropped 8 bases and J dropped 6 bases, with 13 bases sitting between them. CDR1 is SNHLY, CDR2 FYNNEI, per germline. CDR3 length: 13 amino acids. CDR3 amino acids: CASSRRWYEKLFF. The covered CDR3 bases are TGTGCCAGCTCTCGTAGATGGTATGAAAAA. The full variable domain, rest sourced from reference TRBV2 and TRBJ1-4, is EPEVTQTPSHQVTQMGQEVILRCVPISNHLYFYWYRQILGQKVEFLVSFYNNEISEKSEIFDDQFSVERPDGSNFTLKIRSTKLEDSAMYFCASSRRWYEKLFFGSGTQLSVL.

As regards this clone: The CDR3 extends 3 residues past the end of the read, so its final part is completed from the germline J gene. The rearrangement links TRBV20-1 to TRBJ2-7, with 11 nucleotides matching TRBD2. The V gene end was trimmed by 7 bases and the J gene end by 5 bases; junction bases not matched to a gene: 22. Germline-derived CDR1 and CDR2 are DFQATT and SNEGSKA (reference sequence). The CDR3 is 18 amino acids. CDR3 DNA (partial): TGCAGTGGCACCCAGTTGGCTAGCGGGGGGTCCACTCCTCACGAG. This sequence encodes CSGTQLASGGSTPHE. Given in full, the CDR3 is CSGTQLASGGSTPHEQYF.

With respect to this clone: The read ends 3 residues shy of where the CDR3 ends; the end is completed using the germline J gene. The gene calls are TRBV28 and TRBJ2-3; TRBD2 is a possible D gene (7 bases). The CDR3 totals 17 residues. In germline, CDR1 is MDHEN, CDR2 SYDVKM. Trimming pared 2 bases from V and 2 bases from J, leaving 17 bases between. The chain's CDR3 is CASSLIRGGLITDTQYF. The DNA read from the CDR3 is TGTGCCAGCAGTTTAATTAGGGGGGGGCTTATCACAGATACG. Supplemented by reference TRBV28 and TRBJ2-3, the full variable domain reads DVKVTQSSRYLVKRTGEKVFLECVQDMDHENMFWYRQDPGLGLRLIYFSYDVKMKEKGDIPEGYSVSREKKERFSLILESASTNQTSMYLCASSLIRGGLITDTQYFGPGTRLTVL.

In the case of this clone: Read sequence stops 3 residues before the CDR3 end, and the germline J gene provides the missing end. This chain connects TRBV18 to TRBJ1-5; no definite D call. Per germline, CDR1 KGHSH and CDR2 LQKENI. The CDR3 covers 13 residues. V was cut by 2 bases and J by 4 bases, with 6 bases left in between. Partial CDR3 DNA: TGTGCCAGCTCACCAGCCCAGAATCAGCCC. It is translated as CASSPAQNQP. The CDR3 as a whole reads CASSPAQNQPQHF.

Comment on this clone: The read ends 3 residues early relative to the CDR3; the germline J gene fills the gap. The chain recombines TRBV19 with TRBJ2-7; 9 bases match TRBD1. Germline-derived CDR1 and CDR2 are LNHDA and SQIVND (reference sequence). The CDR3 consists of 15 residues. Trimming took 6 bases from V and 3 from J; bases not matched to a gene: 9. CDR3 amino acids: CASRRGQGGSYEQYF. The sequenced CDR3 bases are TGTGCCAGTAGAAGGGGACAGGGAGGGAGCTACGAG.

The sequenced CDR3 bases are TGTGCCACCAGCGTCGCCGGGACAGGGTCCTACGAG. Amino acids: CATSVAGTGSYE. The CDR3 in its entirety is CATSVAGTGSYEQYF. The rearrangement links TRBV15 to TRBJ2-7, with 9 nucleotides matching TRBD1. The read halts 3 residues ahead of the CDR3 end, with the missing end drawn from the germline J gene. V shed 5 bases, J shed 1 base, and the junction held 6 bases outside the gene matches. The CDR3 is 15 residues long. Per the germline V gene, CDR1 is LNHNV and CDR2 is YYDKDF (reference sequence).

The CDR3 sequence is CASSDRGRDTEAFF. The covered CDR3 bases are TGTGCCAGCAGTGACAGGGGCAGGGACACTGAA. The chain is built from TRBV6-4 and TRBJ1-1; D is possibly TRBD1 (5 bases). The sequenced fragment ends 3 residues before the CDR3 boundary, so the rest is inferred from the germline J gene. The germline V gene has CDR1 MRHNA and CDR2 SNTAGT. This CDR3 spans 14 amino acids. V dropped 2 bases and J dropped 3 bases, with 10 bases sitting between them.

The CDR3 DNA, read in part, is TGTGCCAGCAGTGTTGGAGGGGGACCTTCTGGAAACACC. Translated: CASSVGGGPSGNT. The full CDR3 sequence reads CASSVGGGPSGNTIYF. The chain combines TRBV6-1 with TRBJ1-3; tentative D call: TRBD1 (6 bases). The read falls 3 residues short of the CDR3 end, and the missing part is taken from the germline J gene. Germline CDR1 reads MNHNS; CDR2 reads SASEGT. Trimming stripped 4 bases from V and 1 base from J, with 14 bases between. This CDR3 has 16 amino acids.

Points on this clone: The read falls 3 residues short of the CDR3 end, and the missing part is taken from the germline J gene. The chain joins TRBV5-5 to TRBJ1-5; no definite D call. With 0 bases removed from V and 2 bases from J, the gap between germline ends came to 6 bases. Germline V CDR1 and CDR2: SGHKS, YYEKEE (reference sequence). The CDR3 has 14 amino acids. The CDR3 spells CASSLDGGNQPQHF. Incomplete CDR3 DNA: TGTGCCAGCAGCTTGGACGGGGGCAATCAGCCC.

Concerning this clone itself: The CDR3 end lies 3 residues beyond the end of the read and is filled in from the germline J gene. The chain links TRBV7-3 to TRBJ2-7; 8 bases fit TRBD1. Looked up from germline, CDR1 is SGHTA and CDR2 is FQGTGA. V shed 5 bases and J 5 bases; nucleotides not matched to a gene: 5. CDR3 length equals 13 residues. CDR3 loop: CASSLDRDHEQYF. The sequenced part of the CDR3 DNA is TGTGCCAGCAGCCTGGACAGGGACCACGAG.

Points on this clone: Read data end 3 residues before the CDR3 end; the end is taken from the germline J gene. The chain has TRBV24-1 and TRBJ2-5; 16 positions match TRBD2. The CDR3 contains 20 residues. Germline trimming cut 4 bases from V and 5 bases from J; bases unmatched to any gene: 15. Germline V gene lookup returns CDR1 KGHDR and CDR2 SFDVKD. The CDR3 DNA, read in part, is TGTGCCACCAGTGACTCCATCCCCGGGACTAGCGGGGGGGCCCGCGAGACC. It specifies CATSDSIPGTSGGARET. The whole CDR3 sequence reads CATSDSIPGTSGGARETQYF.

To note about this clone: The sequenced fragment ends 3 residues before the CDR3 boundary, so the rest is inferred from the germline J gene. The gene calls are TRBV12-3 or TRBV12-4 and TRBJ2-7; 7 bases match TRBD2. This CDR3 region has 14 residues. Trimming took 3 bases from V and 3 from J; bases not matched to a gene: 5. The covered CDR3 bases are TGTGCCAGCAGTTTCCAACGGGGGGACTACGAG. Translated: CASSFQRGDYE. The whole CDR3 sequence is CASSFQRGDYEQYF.

Comments on this clone: The CDR3 end falls 3 residues outside the read, so it is completed with the germline J gene. The chain couples TRBV5-4 to TRBJ2-2; D might be TRBD2 (5 bases). CDR1 and CDR2 from the germline V gene are SGHNT and YYREEE (reference sequence). The CDR3 has 16 residues. Trimming stripped 3 bases from V and 1 base from J, with 13 bases between. The CDR3 reads CASSWPGKGNTGELFF. Partial CDR3 DNA: TGTGCCAGCAGCTGGCCGGGGAAGGGGAACACCGGGGAG. Looking up the rest from reference TRBV5-4 and TRBJ2-2 gives the full variable domain: ETGVTQSPTHLIKTRGQQVTLRCSSQSGHNTVSWYQQALGQGPQFIFQYYREEENGRGNFPPRFSGLQFPNYSSELNVNALELDDSALYLCASSWPGKGNTGELFFGEGSRLTVL.

CDR3 in amino acids: CSARPSSLAGEGEQFF. CDR3 bases read: TGCAGTGCTAGACCCTCGTCACTAGCGGGGGAGGGTGAG. This chain links TRBV20-1 with TRBJ2-1, with 11 bases matching TRBD2. The CDR3 end is not reached by the read, which stops 3 residues before it; the germline J gene fills it in. Trimming took 2 bases from V and 9 from J; bases not matched to a gene: 12. Germline loops: CDR1 DFQATT, CDR2 SNEGSKA (reference sequence). This CDR3 contains 16 residues.

As regards this clone: The CDR3 end lies 3 residues beyond the end of the read and is filled in from the germline J gene. This rearrangement joins TRBV29-1 to TRBJ2-7; weak D call: TRBD1 (6 bases). There are 12 residues in the CDR3. Germline V gene sequence: CDR1 SQVTM, CDR2 ANQGSEA. V was pared by 6 bases and J by 0 bases, with 9 bases between. The part of the CDR3 DNA that was read is TGCAGCGTCGCGGACAGCTCCTACGAG. Amino acid sequence: CSVADSSYE. The whole CDR3 protein is CSVADSSYEQYF.

About this clone itself: The missing CDR3 end, 3 residues past where the read stops, is filled in from the germline J gene. The rearrangement joins TRBV19 to TRBJ1-2; no clear D gene. This CDR3 region has 14 residues. Germline V gene data show CDR1 as LNHDA and CDR2 as SQIVND (reference sequence). This CDR3 reads CASSITGFASGYTF. CDR3 DNA, as far as it was read: TGTGCCAGTAGTATAACGGGGTTTGCGAGCGGC.

A word on this clone: From the germline J gene comes the end of the CDR3, since the read stops 3 residues before it. V gene TRBV28 combines with J gene TRBJ2-7, with a weak D call TRBD2 (6 bases). Germline-derived CDR1 and CDR2 are MDHEN and SYDVKM. Trimming removed 6 bases at V and 3 bases at J, with 15 bases between. The CDR3 is 14 amino acids. The CDR3: CASSFRGISYEQYF. Partial CDR3 DNA: TGTGCCAGCAGCTTCCGGGGGATAAGCTACGAG.

This clone shows up as medium-sized by frequency. The CDR3 is cut off 3 residues early in the read; its end comes from the germline J gene. The rearrangement joins TRBV20-1 to TRBJ2-1; TRBD2 matches 9 bases. V gave up 6 bases and J gave up 6 bases; unmatched junction bases: 12. The CDR3 loop spans 15 amino acids. CDR1 is DFQATT and CDR2 is SNEGSKA in the germline V gene (reference sequence). The covered CDR3 bases are TGCAGTGCCCCAGGGGCAAGCGGGGGGCTCAATGAG. The encoded protein is CSAPGASGGLNE. The CDR3 as a whole reads CSAPGASGGLNEQFF.

As to this clone: The read gets to within 3 residues of the CDR3 end, and the germline J gene fills in the rest. The V and J genes are TRBV12-3 or TRBV12-4 and TRBJ2-3; TRBD2 aligns across 7 bases. After removal of 7 bases from V and 5 bases from J, the junction contained 12 bases not matched to a gene. This CDR3 contains 15 residues. Incomplete CDR3 DNA: TGTGCCAGCATCAATCTGGGCGGGAGACGAGATACG. Amino acids: CASINLGGRRDT. In full, the CDR3 reads CASINLGGRRDTQYF.

Comment on this clone: The CDR3 end falls 3 residues outside the read, so it is completed with the germline J gene. The chain carries TRBV4-1 and TRBJ2-5; 10 bases line up with TRBD2. CDR3 length equals 16 residues. Trimming at V came to 4 bases and at J to 5 bases, leaving 10 bases not matched to a gene. Germline loops: CDR1 MGHRA, CDR2 YSYEKL. This CDR3 is CASSPTLAGVGETQYF. The DNA read from the CDR3 is TGCGCCAGCAGCCCCACCCTAGCGGGAGTGGGTGAGACC.

Concerning this clone: The observed sequence ends 3 residues before the CDR3 terminus, with the missing tail filled in from the germline J gene. This sequence joins TRBV20-1 and TRBJ2-7; possibly TRBD1 or TRBD2 for D (6 bases each). Trimming took 6 bases from V and 2 from J, leaving 14 bases between them. The CDR3 sequence is 13 residues long. Per germline, CDR1 DFQATT and CDR2 SNEGSKA (reference sequence). The CDR3 bases that were read are TGCAGTGCGGAGGGGGTGATTCCCTACGAG. It specifies CSAEGVIPYE. Given in full, the CDR3 is CSAEGVIPYEQYF.

Concerning this clone itself: The sequence runs out 3 residues before the end of the CDR3; the remainder is reconstructed from the germline J gene. J is TRBJ1-6 and V is TRBV28; 7 nucleotides line up with TRBD1. The junction had 3 bases not matched to a gene; V was cut back by 6 bases and J by 1 base. CDR1 is MDHEN and CDR2 is SYDVKM in the germline V gene. CDR3 length equals 15 residues. The part of the CDR3 DNA that was read is TGTGCCAGCAGCCTCAGGGGGTCCTATAATTCACCC. Its translation: CASSLRGSYNSP. The whole CDR3 reads CASSLRGSYNSPLHF.

Incomplete CDR3 DNA: TGTGCCAGCAAGCGGGGCACAGATACG. Translating gives CASKRGTDT. The full CDR3 protein reads CASKRGTDTQYF. J is TRBJ2-3 and V is TRBV5-4; weak D call: TRBD2 (6 bases). The CDR3 end is not reached by the read, which stops 3 residues before it; the germline J gene fills it in. CDR3 size: 12 residues. Germline CDR1 and CDR2: SGHNT and YYREEE (reference sequence). With 6 bases removed from V and 1 base from J, the gap between germline ends came to 6 bases.

Incomplete CDR3 DNA: TGTGCCAGCAGCTCATCAGGGATGGGGCACACC. Translating gives CASSSSGMGHT. The CDR3 as a whole reads CASSSSGMGHTIYF. This chain uses TRBV7-9 with TRBJ1-3; D is possibly TRBD1 (5 bases). From the germline J gene comes the end of the CDR3, since the read stops 3 residues before it. V lost 4 bases and J 8 bases, leaving 15 bases between the germline ends. The CDR3 is 14 residues long. Germline values: CDR1 SEHNR, CDR2 FQNEAQ (reference sequence).

As to this clone: The read is 3 residues too short to cover the CDR3 end, so that end is filled in from the germline J gene. Different DNA sequences within this sample yield the same CDR3. The chain employs TRBV7-2 and TRBJ2-1, with 8 bases aligning to TRBD2. Germline V gene sequence: CDR1 SGHTA, CDR2 FQGNSA. V lost 5 bases, J lost 5 bases, and 8 bases stayed unmatched. This CDR3 comprises 15 residues. The CDR3: CASSLTSGRHNEQFF. The covered CDR3 bases are TGTGCCAGCAGCCTAACTAGCGGCAGACACAATGAG.

For this clone: The read ends 3 residues before the CDR3 terminus; that terminus is restored from the germline J gene. The V gene is TRBV2, the J gene TRBJ2-4, with D possibly being TRBD1 (6 bases). Trimming pared 8 bases from V and 3 bases from J, leaving 14 bases between. The germline V gene encodes CDR1 SNHLY and CDR2 FYNNEI. The CDR3 extends over 14 amino acids. Incomplete CDR3 DNA: TGTGCCAGCGGTGGCGGACAGAGCAAAAACATT. This codes for CASGGGQSKNI. The whole CDR3 sequence reads CASGGGQSKNIQYF.

For this clone: The DNA ends 3 residues before the CDR3 does, and the rest of the CDR3 is filled in from the germline J gene. The chain has TRBV30 and TRBJ2-7, with TRBD1 identical over 7 bases. V lost 5 bases and J lost 2; bases outside the gene matches: 9. CDR1 is GTSNPN and CDR2 is SVGIG in the germline V gene (reference sequence). CDR3 length: 14 residues. The part of the CDR3 DNA that was read is TGTGCCTGGGGCCTGACGGGACAGCCCTACGAG. This translates into CAWGLTGQPYE. The full-length CDR3 reads as CAWGLTGQPYEQYF. Variable domain in full (rest from reference TRBV30 and TRBJ2-7): SQTIHQWPATLVQPVGSPLSLECTVEGTSNPNLYWYRQAAGRGLQLLFYSVGIGQISSEVPQNLSASRPQDRQFILSSKKLLLSDSGFYLCAWGLTGQPYEQYFGPGTRLTVT.

A word on this clone: The sequenced fragment ends 3 residues before the CDR3 boundary, so the rest is inferred from the germline J gene. This chain joins TRBV10-3 and TRBJ2-1; maybe TRBD2 (7 bases). Germline CDR1 and CDR2: ENHRY and SYGVKD. With 7 bases removed from V and 0 bases from J, the gap between germline ends came to 19 bases. The length of the CDR3 is 17 residues. The part of the CDR3 DNA that was read is TGTGCCATCAAGGGCGGGGGCGGGAGCAGCTCCTACAATGAG. Protein product: CAIKGGGGSSSYNE. The full CDR3 reads CAIKGGGGSSSYNEQFF.